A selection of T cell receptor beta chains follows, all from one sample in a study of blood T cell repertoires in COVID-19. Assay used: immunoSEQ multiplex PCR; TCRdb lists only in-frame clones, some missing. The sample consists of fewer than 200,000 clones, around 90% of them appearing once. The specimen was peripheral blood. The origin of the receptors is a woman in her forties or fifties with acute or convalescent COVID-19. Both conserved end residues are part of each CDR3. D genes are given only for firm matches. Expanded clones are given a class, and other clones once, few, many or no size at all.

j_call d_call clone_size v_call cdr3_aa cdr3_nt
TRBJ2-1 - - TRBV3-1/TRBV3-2 CASSQLTGPGEQFF TGTGCCAGCAGCCAACTAACAGGGCCCGGTGAGCAGTTCTTC
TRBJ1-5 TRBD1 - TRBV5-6 CASSEGTGANQPQHF TGTGCCAGCAGCGAAGGGACAGGGGCCAATCAGCCCCAGCATTTT
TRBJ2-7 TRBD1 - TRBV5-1 CASSLGTGPYEQYF TGCGCCAGCAGCTTGGGGACAGGACCCTACGAGCAGTACTTC
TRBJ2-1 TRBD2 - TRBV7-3 CASSLRLAGYNEQFF TGTGCCAGCAGCTTAAGACTAGCGGGATACAATGAGCAGTTCTTC
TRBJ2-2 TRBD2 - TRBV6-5 CASKKGLAGGELFF TGTGCCAGCAAGAAGGGACTAGCGGGAGGGGAGCTGTTTTTT
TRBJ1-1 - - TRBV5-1 CASSRGTPEREAFF TGCGCCAGCAGCAGAGGGACACCCGAACGTGAAGCTTTCTTT
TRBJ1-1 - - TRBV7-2 CASSLTGSGEIEAFF TGTGCCAGCAGCTTAACGGGGTCAGGGGAGATTGAAGCTTTCTTT
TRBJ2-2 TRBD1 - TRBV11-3 CASSLRFGKPGGASGELFF TGTGCCAGCAGCTTACGCTTTGGCAAACCAGGGGGCGCCTCCGGGGAGCTGTTTTTT
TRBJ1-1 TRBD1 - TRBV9 CASSGDRGGTEAFF TGTGCCAGCAGCGGTGACAGGGGCGGCACTGAAGCTTTCTTT
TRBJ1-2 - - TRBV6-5 CASISANYGYTF TGTGCCAGTATTTCAGCTAACTATGGCTACACCTTC
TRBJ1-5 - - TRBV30 CAWNQGDNQPQHF TGTGCCTGGAATCAAGGGGACAATCAGCCCCAGCATTTT
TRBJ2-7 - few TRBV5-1 CASSSGLPDYLYEQYF TGCGCCAGCAGCTCGGGACTCCCCGATTACCTCTACGAGCAGTACTTC
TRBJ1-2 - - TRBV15 CATSRPREILVDYTF TGTGCCACCAGCAGACCTCGGGAGATCCTCGTTGACTACACCTTC
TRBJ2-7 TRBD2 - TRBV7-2 CASSLGNGREGEQYF TGTGCCAGCAGCTTGGGCAATGGGCGGGAGGGAGAGCAGTACTTC
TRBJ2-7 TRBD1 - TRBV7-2 CASSIGTGAIYEQYF TGTGCCAGCAGCATCGGGACAGGGGCTATCTACGAGCAGTACTTC
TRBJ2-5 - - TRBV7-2 CASSPTLGGETQYF TGTGCCAGCAGCCCCACGTTGGGGGGTGAGACCCAGTACTTC
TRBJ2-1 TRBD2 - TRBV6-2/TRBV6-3 CASSYPRLAGVNEQFF TGTGCCAGCAGTTACCCAAGACTAGCGGGGGTCAATGAGCAGTTCTTC
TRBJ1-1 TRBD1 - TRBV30 CAWSPGQKNTEAFF TGTGCCTGGAGCCCGGGACAGAAAAACACTGAAGCTTTCTTT
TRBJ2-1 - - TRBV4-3 CASSQHVSYNEQFF TGCGCCAGCAGCCAACACGTCAGCTACAATGAGCAGTTCTTC
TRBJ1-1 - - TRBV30 CASRRKKGFFSNTEAFF TGTGCCTCCCGTCGAAAAAAGGGGTTTTTCTCGAACACTGAAGCTTTCTTT
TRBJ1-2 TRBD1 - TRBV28 CASSLLTGGDGYTF TGTGCCAGCAGTTTGTTGACAGGGGGCGATGGCTACACCTTC
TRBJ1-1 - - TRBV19 CASSISGLGAFF TGTGCCAGTAGTATTTCAGGGTTGGGGGCTTTCTTT
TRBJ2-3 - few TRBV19 CASSFPGTDTQYF TGTGCCAGTAGTTTCCCGGGCACAGATACGCAGTATTTT
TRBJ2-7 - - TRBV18 CASSPPEVPYEQYF TGTGCCAGCTCACCACCGGAGGTCCCCTACGAGCAGTACTTC
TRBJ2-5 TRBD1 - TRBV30 CAWSVGDRETQYF TGTGCCTGGAGTGTAGGGGACAGAGAGACCCAGTACTTC
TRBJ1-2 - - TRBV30 CAWSMSRNYGYTF TGTGCCTGGAGTATGTCGCGAAACTATGGCTACACCTTC
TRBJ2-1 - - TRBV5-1 CASSPGLSGEQFF TGCGCCAGCAGCCCCGGACTGTCAGGTGAGCAGTTCTTC
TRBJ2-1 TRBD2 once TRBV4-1 CASSQDGSGGAGEQFF TGCGCCAGCAGCCAAGATGGTAGCGGGGGGGCTGGTGAGCAGTTCTTC
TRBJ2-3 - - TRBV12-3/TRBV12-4 CASSGDTQYF TGTGCCAGCAGCGGAGATACGCAGTATTTT
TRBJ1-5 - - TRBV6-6 CASSYSRREDQPQHF TGTGCCAGCAGTTACTCGAGAAGGGAGGATCAGCCCCAGCATTTT
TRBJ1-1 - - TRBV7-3 CASSWRMNTEAFF TGTGCCAGCAGCTGGAGAATGAACACTGAAGCTTTCTTT
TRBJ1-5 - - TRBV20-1 CSASGTPGAQHF TGCAGTGCTAGTGGGACGCCCGGGGCCCAGCATTTT
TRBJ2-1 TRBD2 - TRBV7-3 CASSLKGSGGRSYNEQFF TGTGCCAGCAGCTTAAAAGGGAGCGGGGGCCGCTCCTACAATGAGCAGTTCTTC
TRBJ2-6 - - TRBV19 CASRRQIFGANVLTF TGTGCCAGTAGACGACAGATCTTTGGGGCCAACGTCCTGACTTTC
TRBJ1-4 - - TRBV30 CAWSYTTTNEKLFF TGTGCCTGGAGTTACACGACAACTAATGAAAAACTGTTTTTT
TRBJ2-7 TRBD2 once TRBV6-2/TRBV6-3 CASSYLGTSGYEQYF TGTGCCAGCAGTTACCTCGGGACTAGCGGTTACGAGCAGTACTTC
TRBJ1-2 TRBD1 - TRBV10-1 CASSPGTAYGYTF TGCGCCAGCAGTCCCGGGACAGCCTATGGCTACACCTTC
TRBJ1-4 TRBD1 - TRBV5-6 CASSLDSGGRVGEKLFF TGTGCCAGCAGCTTGGATTCAGGGGGCAGGGTTGGTGAAAAACTGTTTTTT
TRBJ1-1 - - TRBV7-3 CASSPIGGTEAFF TGTGCCAGCAGCCCCATAGGCGGAACTGAAGCTTTCTTT
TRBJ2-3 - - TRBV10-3 CAISDPRAAGPTDTQYF TGTGCCATCAGTGATCCTCGGGCGGCGGGGCCAACAGATACGCAGTATTTT
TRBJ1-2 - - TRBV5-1 CASSGGPGYTF TGCGCCAGCAGCGGGGGCCCGGGCTACACCTTC
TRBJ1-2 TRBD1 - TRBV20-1 CSASRDSADISYGYTF TGCAGTGCTAGTCGGGACAGTGCAGACATTTCATATGGCTACACCTTC
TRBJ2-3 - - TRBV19 CATRPGQRRWDTQYF TGTGCCACTCGACCGGGACAACGACGGTGGGATACGCAGTATTTT
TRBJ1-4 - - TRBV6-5 CASKPETRDEKLFF TGTGCCAGCAAACCTGAGACCCGGGATGAAAAACTGTTTTTT
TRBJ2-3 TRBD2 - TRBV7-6 CASSEGLAALWTDTQYF TGTGCCAGCAGCGAGGGACTAGCGGCCCTATGGACAGATACGCAGTATTTT
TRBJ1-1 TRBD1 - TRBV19 CASSMGGQGNTEAFF TGTGCCAGTAGTATGGGCGGACAGGGAAACACTGAAGCTTTCTTT
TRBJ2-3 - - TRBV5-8 CASSYTDTQYF TGTGCCAGCAGTTATACAGATACGCAGTATTTT
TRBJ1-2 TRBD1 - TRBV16 CASSPTGALGGYTF TGTGCCAGCAGCCCTACAGGGGCCCTAGGGGGCTACACCTTC
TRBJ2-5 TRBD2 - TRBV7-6 CASSSTSGGAKTQYF TGTGCCAGCAGCTCTACTAGCGGGGGGGCGAAGACCCAGTACTTC
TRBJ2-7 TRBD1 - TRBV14 CASSRRTGTDSTQQYF TGTGCCAGCAGCCGCCGAACCGGGACAGACTCTACGCAGCAGTACTTC
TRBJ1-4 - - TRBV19 CASSRGLNNEKLFF TGTGCCAGTAGTAGGGGACTTAATAATGAAAAACTGTTTTTT
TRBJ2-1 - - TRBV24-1 CATSDSGRGEQFF TGTGCCACCAGTGATTCGGGCAGGGGTGAGCAGTTCTTC
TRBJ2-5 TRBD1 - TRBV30 CAWSPGTGAAETQYF TGTGCCTGGAGTCCCGGGACAGGGGCGGCAGAGACCCAGTACTTC